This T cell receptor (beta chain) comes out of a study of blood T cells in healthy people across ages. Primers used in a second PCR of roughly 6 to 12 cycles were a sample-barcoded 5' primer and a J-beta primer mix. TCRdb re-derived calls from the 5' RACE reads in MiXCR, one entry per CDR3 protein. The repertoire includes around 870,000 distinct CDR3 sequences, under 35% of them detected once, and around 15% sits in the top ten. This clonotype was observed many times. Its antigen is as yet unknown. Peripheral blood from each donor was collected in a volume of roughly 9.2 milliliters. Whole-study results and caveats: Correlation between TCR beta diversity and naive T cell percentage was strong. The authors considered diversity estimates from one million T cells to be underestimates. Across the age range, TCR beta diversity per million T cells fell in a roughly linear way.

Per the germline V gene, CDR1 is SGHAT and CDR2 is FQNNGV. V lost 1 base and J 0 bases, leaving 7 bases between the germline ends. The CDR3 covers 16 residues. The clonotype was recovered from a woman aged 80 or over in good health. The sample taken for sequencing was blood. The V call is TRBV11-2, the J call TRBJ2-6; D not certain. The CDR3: CASSLVLLSGANVLTF. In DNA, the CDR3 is TGTGCCAGCAGCTTAGTTCTACTCTCTGGGGCCAACGTCCTGACTTTC.